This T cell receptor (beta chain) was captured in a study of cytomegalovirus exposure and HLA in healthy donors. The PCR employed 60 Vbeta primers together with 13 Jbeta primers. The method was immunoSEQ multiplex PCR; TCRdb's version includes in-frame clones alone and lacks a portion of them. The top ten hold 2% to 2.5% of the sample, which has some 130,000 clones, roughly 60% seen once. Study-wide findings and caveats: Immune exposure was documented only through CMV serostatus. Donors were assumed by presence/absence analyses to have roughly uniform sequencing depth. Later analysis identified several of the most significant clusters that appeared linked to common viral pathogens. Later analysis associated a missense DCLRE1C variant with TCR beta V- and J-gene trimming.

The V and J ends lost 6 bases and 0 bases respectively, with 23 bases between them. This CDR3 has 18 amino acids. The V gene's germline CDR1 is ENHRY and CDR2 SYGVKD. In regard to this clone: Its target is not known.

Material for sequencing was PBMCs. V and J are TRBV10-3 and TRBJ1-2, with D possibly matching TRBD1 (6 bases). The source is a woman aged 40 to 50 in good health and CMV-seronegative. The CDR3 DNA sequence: TGTGCCATCAGCCCCCCCCCGGGACACTTAGGGGCTAACTATGGCTACACCTTC. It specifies CAISPPPGHLGANYGYTF.